This T cell receptor (beta chain) was profiled in a study of shared clonotypes between healthy human individuals (dated by TCRdb to the early 2020s). At the level of the whole study: A couple of women and three men aged 18 to 49 years were included in the cohort. For each donor, CD4 naive and CD4 memory were each run on three plates, CD8 naive on two plates, and CD8 memory on one plate. To estimate repertoire size and how much clonotype sharing occurs between individuals, the study deeply sequenced the blood TCR repertoires of five healthy adults. Libraries were prepared and TCR repertoires were sequenced by different laboratories using diverse techniques, in order to increase sequencing depth and limit assay-specific biases. Per donor, leukapheresis produced somewhere between about 0.85 and 8.9 billion PBMCs. Overall results and qualifications from the work: Sampling was restricted to blood, and TCR repertoires in tissues likely differ from the TCR repertoires found in blood. Pairwise subsampling indicated that sequencing depth was expected to affect the degree of clonotype sharing among donors. Larger estimated clonotype richness was generally found for naive subsets than for memory subsets. The genetic and exposure-history diversity represented was limited by the small number of donors. Incomplete sequencing was indicated by rarefaction of sorted-subset datasets, despite the large sequencing depth. When several donors were compared, the shared fraction of clonotypes was roughly 5% for naive CD4, around 3.6% for naive CD8, 2.3% for memory CD4, and under 0.5% for memory CD8. Compared with non-shared clonotypes, the clonotypes found in all four sorted-subset donors had higher generation probabilities.

CD8 naive samples consisted of CD45RO-negative cells that were positively selected for CCR7, yielding a CD45RA+CCR7+ population without TemRA cells. Healthy HIV-negative adults with no recently reported acute infections or vaccinations were included as donors. All donors were Caucasian adults living in Nashville, Tennessee, USA. Blood was obtained by leukapheresis, after which PBMCs were separated by Ficoll-Histopaque density gradient centrifugation and cryopreserved in liquid nitrogen vapor phase. Analytical flow cytometry was used to check the purity and quantity of each magnetically sorted T cell population. Genomic DNA was isolated from each sorted fraction and quantified by UV absorbance on a Nanodrop 2000c. Trimming takes 4 bases from V and 0 bases from J, and the germline ends sit 18 bases apart. Via the germline V gene, CDR1 is SGHDN and CDR2 FVKESK. From the cysteine up to the phenylalanine, the CDR3 has a length of 17 residues. Solely the CDR3 DNA is kept, with 51 bases framed from the first base.

This clone was observed once. Its antigen is not yet known. It has no much larger one-base neighbor in the sample; base qualities were not kept. TCR CDR3 regions were amplified from genomic DNA by multiplex PCR using the deep immunoSEQ assay. Genomic DNA extracted from each cell subset was distributed evenly over all wells of several immunoSEQ 96-well plates, and each plate served as one replicate. Each replicate PCR for sorted subsets received around 210 ng genomic DNA, equal to roughly 29,000 T cell genomes. Purified libraries were measured with a Qubit 3.0 fluorometer, size-checked on a Bioanalyzer 2100, and measured again with the KAPA Library Quantification kit. Every immunoSEQ 96-well plate was sequenced on a separate single-read 150-cycle Illumina NextSeq 550 flow cell. From the authors' description of their analysis: Because the immunoSEQ output held only junctional sequences and lacked quality scores, the filtering could not match the filtering applied to full-length reads. Sequences were annotated with PyIR, a Python wrapper for IgBLAST v1.9, using IMGT germline references to assign V/J genes and CDR3. Any read was removed if the V/J assignment was weak (E-value above 1e-6), the CDR3 was missing, or the read contained stop codons, out-of-frame junctions, or ambiguous translated residues. V3J clonotypes were defined as sequences sharing an identical inferred V gene, J gene, and CDR3 amino acid sequence. Percentage overlap between repertoires was computed as shared unique clonotypes divided by the size of the smaller repertoire. Repertoire richness was assessed with RTK rarefaction, the Chao1 estimator, and Recon v2.1 estimates of unobserved clonotypes. For all TCRbeta clonotypes obtained by the gDNA method from a handful of donors, generation probabilities were computed with OLGA. TCRdb stores this immuneACCESS table with in-frame sequences only. Part of the clones is absent; in the studies checked, under half of the shortfall reflects unresolved V genes, and no reason is known for the rest. V and J calls and clone size are those listed in that table; D and trimming were worked out from the DNA. This sample lists more than 2 million clones; just over 90% were detected once. The ten largest make up about 1.7% of the sample.

This TCR was sampled from a young man in good health. Some clones in this sample may be carry-over from other donors' samples. The chain couples TRBV14 to TRBJ1-1; matching of 6 bases hints at TRBD1 as the D gene. Sequenced material: naive CD8+ T cells from PBMCs. Sample cell subset or site, as interpreted from the label and publication: CD45RA+CCR7+. CDR3 reads: CASSLYRVRGLNTEAFF. The nucleotide sequence is given as TGTGCCAGCAGCCTCTACAGGGTTCGGGGGTTGAACACTGAAGCTTTCTTT.